The T cell receptor beta chain under discussion was sequenced for a study of OX40 agonist ivuxolimab in advanced cancers. V shed 4 bases and J shed 10 bases, with 10 bases lying between them. Looked up from germline, CDR1 is LNHNV and CDR2 is YYDKDF (reference sequence). The CDR3 is 12 residues long. The table came from immunoSEQ multiplex PCR; TCRdb's copy has only in-frame clones and leaves some out. The sample contains some 58,000 clones, approximately 90% of which appear only once. Sample: CD4+ or CD8+ T cells sorted from blood, taken in a trial of the OX40 agonist ivuxolimab. The rearrangement links TRBV15 to TRBJ1-4; the D gene is possibly TRBD1 (6 bases). This clonotype originated in an adult with an advanced solid tumor such as melanoma, head and neck, liver or kidney cancer. CDR3 nucleotides: TGTGCCACCAGCACTAGGGGGGGAAAACTGTTTTTT. Protein product: CATSTRGGKLFF. The full variable domain, with the rest looked up from reference TRBV15 and TRBJ1-4, is DAMVIQNPRYQVTQFGKPVTLSCSQTLNHNVMYWYQQKSSQAPKLLFHYYDKDFNNEADTPDNFQSRRPNTSFCFLDIRSPGLGDTAMYLCATSTRGGKLFFGSGTQLSVL.